Presented here are 4 T cell receptor beta chains from one specimen sequenced in a study of T-cell memory formation after mild COVID-19. TCRdb passed the 5' RACE reads through MiXCR, listing each CDR3 protein once. The repertoire holds 400,000 or so distinct CDR3 sequences, with around a fifth as singletons. Source material: PBMCs or a T cell subset sorted from them (not recorded which). Source of these receptors: an adult woman who had mild COVID-19 (a few samples of this study predate the infection). Cell type and time point are not known.

This clonotype occurred a few times. The V and J genes are TRBV10-3 and TRBJ2-3; D is possibly TRBD1 (6 bases). CDR3 length equals 18 residues. Trimming took 4 bases from V and 0 from J, leaving 20 bases between them. Germline V gene lookup returns CDR1 ENHRY and CDR2 SYGVKD. The CDR3 bases are TGTGCCATCAGTGTGACTATCGGGACATTACAAAGCACAGATACGCAGTATTTT. Translated, it gives CAISVTIGTLQSTDTQYF.

This clonotype was detected many times. The chain combines TRBV20-1 with TRBJ1-1; 7 bases match TRBD1. The J segment lost 2 bases and the V segment lost 5 bases, leaving 8 bases of the junction unmatched. The CDR3 is 14 amino acids. Germline V gene data show CDR1 as DFQATT and CDR2 as SNEGSKA (reference sequence). The CDR3 sequence is CSALPGQPNTEAFF. The CDR3 DNA sequence: TGCAGTGCTTTACCGGGACAGCCTAACACTGAAGCTTTCTTT.

V gene TRBV7-8 combines with J gene TRBJ2-1; tentative D call: TRBD2 (6 bases). This CDR3 region has 15 residues. Looked up from germline, CDR1 is SGHVS and CDR2 is FQNEAQ. The germline V and J ends were trimmed by 3 bases and 3 bases, with 12 bases remaining between them. This CDR3 is CASSFSGESYNEQFF. CDR3 DNA sequence: TGTGCCAGCAGCTTTAGCGGAGAAAGCTACAATGAGCAGTTCTTC.

This clonotype has just one count. The chain uses TRBV24-1 and TRBJ2-2; 12 bases map to TRBD2. CDR1 is KGHDR, CDR2 SFDVKD, per germline. This CDR3 is built from 17 residues. V was clipped by 4 bases and J by 4 bases; unmatched bases: 6. The DNA of the CDR3 is TGTGCCACCAGTGACTCTGGGACTAGCGGGCCCACCGGGGAGCTGTTTTTT. Translation gives CATSDSGTSGPTGELFF.